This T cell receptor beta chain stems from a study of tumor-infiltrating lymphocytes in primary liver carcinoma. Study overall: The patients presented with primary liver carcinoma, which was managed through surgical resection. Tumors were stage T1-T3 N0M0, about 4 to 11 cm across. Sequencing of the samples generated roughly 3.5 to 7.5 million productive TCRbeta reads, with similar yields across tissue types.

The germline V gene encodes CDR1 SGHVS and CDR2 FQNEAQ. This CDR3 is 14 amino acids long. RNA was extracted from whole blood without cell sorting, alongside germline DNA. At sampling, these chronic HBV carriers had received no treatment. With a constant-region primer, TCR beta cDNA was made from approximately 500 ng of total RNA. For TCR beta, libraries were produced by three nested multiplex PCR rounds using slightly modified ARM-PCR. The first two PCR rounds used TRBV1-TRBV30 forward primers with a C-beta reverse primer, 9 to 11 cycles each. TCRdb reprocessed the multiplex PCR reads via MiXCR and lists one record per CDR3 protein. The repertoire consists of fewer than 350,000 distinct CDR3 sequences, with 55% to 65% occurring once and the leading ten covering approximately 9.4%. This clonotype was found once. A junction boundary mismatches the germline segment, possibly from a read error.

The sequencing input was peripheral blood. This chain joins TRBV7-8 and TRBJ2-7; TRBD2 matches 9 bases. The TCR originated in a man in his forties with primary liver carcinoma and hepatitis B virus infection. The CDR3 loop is CASSKRTSVYEHCF. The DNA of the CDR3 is TGTGCCAGCAGCAAACGGACTAGCGTCTACGAGCATTGCTTC.